The 27 T cell receptor beta chains below come from one sample, sequenced in a study of CD8 T cells in ankylosing spondylitis. Via MiXCR, TCRdb re-called the 5' RACE reads, giving one row per CDR3 protein. The sample has around 210,000 distinct CDR3 sequences; approximately 7.6% are singletons. Material: blood, either unsorted or a sorted T cell fraction (not recorded which). The receptors shown here come from a female donor with ankylosing spondylitis or in good health (not recorded which).

This clonotype has at least ten counts. The CDR3 nucleotides are TGTGCCAGCGCTAGGGCACCGAGCTCCTACGAGCAGTACTTC. This encodes CASARAPSSYEQYF. V is TRBV6-1 and J is TRBJ2-7, with no clear D. Per germline, CDR1 MNHNS and CDR2 SASEGT. Deletions cut 8 bases from V and 0 bases from J, with 14 bases between. The length of the CDR3 is 14 residues.

This clonotype was seen ten or more times. This rearrangement joins TRBV15 to TRBJ2-2, with 14 positions matching TRBD2. Trimming took 0 bases from V and 5 from J; bases not matched to a gene: 8. The germline CDR1 and CDR2 sequences are LNHNV and YYDKDF (reference sequence). CDR3 length equals 19 residues. CDR3 nucleotides: TGTGCCACCAGCAGAGATAGGACTAGCGGGAGGACTAAAACCGGGGAGCTGTTTTTT. It codes for CATSRDRTSGRTKTGELFF.

In the case of this clonotype: This may stem from a read error, because a much larger clone lies one nucleotide away. J is TRBJ1-2 and V is TRBV7-2, with 8 positions matching TRBD1. Germline CDR1 SGHTA, CDR2 FQGNSA. The ends lost 5 bases at V and 5 bases at J; junction bases unmatched: 4. The length of the CDR3 is 13 residues. The CDR3 DNA reads as TGTACCAGCAGCCCGGGACAGGAGTATGGCTACACCTTC. Encoded protein: CTSSPGQEYGYTF.

This clonotype was observed many times. This chain joins TRBV20-1 and TRBJ1-3, with D hard to call. Trimming left V 0 bases short and J 0 bases short, with 15 bases between. The CDR3 runs to 17 residues. Germline V gene data show CDR1 as DFQATT and CDR2 as SNEGSKA (reference sequence). CDR3 sequence: CSARDIRTGISGNTIYF. The CDR3 bases are TGCAGTGCTAGAGATATTCGGACGGGGATCTCTGGAAACACCATATATTTT.

The chain uses TRBV7-9 and TRBJ1-1; D ambiguous. The CDR3 runs to 14 residues. V lost 3 bases, J lost 1 base, and 9 bases lay in between. CDR1 is SEHNR and CDR2 is FQNEAQ in the germline V gene (reference sequence). CDR3 amino acids: CASSFGGTNTEAFF. The CDR3 DNA reads as TGTGCCAGCAGCTTCGGCGGAACGAACACTGAAGCTTTCTTT.

In its sample, this clonotype was seen many times. J is TRBJ1-2 and V is TRBV6-1; TRBD1 might be the D (6 bases). V dropped 6 bases and J dropped 3 bases, with 14 bases sitting between them. The CDR3 consists of 14 residues. Per the germline V gene, CDR1 is MNHNS and CDR2 is SASEGT. CDR3 sequence: CASSRRQDHYGYTF. The CDR3 bases are TGTGCCAGCAGCCGGCGACAGGATCACTATGGCTACACCTTC.

V is TRBV12-3 or TRBV12-4 and J is TRBJ2-5, with 9 bases identical to TRBD1. J gave up 3 bases and V 3 bases, and 8 bases lay outside the gene matches. The CDR3 is 16 residues long. Here the CDR3 DNA reads TGTGCCAGCAGTTTCGGCCCTGGGACAGGGAAAGAGACCCAGTACTTC. Translation gives CASSFGPGTGKETQYF.

This clonotype was observed at least ten times. The gene calls are TRBV4-3 and TRBJ2-7; 9 positions match TRBD2. CDR1 and CDR2 from the germline V gene are LGHNA and YSLEER. The V gene end was trimmed by 1 base and the J gene end by 6 bases; junction bases not matched to a gene: 7. CDR3 length: 15 amino acids. CDR3 nucleotide sequence: TGCGCCAGCAGCCAAGCGTCAGCGGGAGGTACCGAGCAGTACTTC. This codes for CASSQASAGGTEQYF.

The table lists this clonotype with many counts. The chain has TRBV20-1 and TRBJ2-1, with 10 bases matching TRBD1. This CDR3 region has 14 residues. Looked up from germline, CDR1 is DFQATT and CDR2 is SNEGSKA (reference sequence). V lost 4 bases and J lost 8; bases outside the gene matches: 8. DNA of the CDR3: TGCAGTGCTACCCCCGGGACAGGGGCACATGAGCAGTTCTTC. Its protein product is CSATPGTGAHEQFF.

This clonotype was detected ten times or more. The V gene is TRBV20-1, the J gene TRBJ2-5, with 9 bases identical to TRBD1. Germline CDR1 and CDR2: DFQATT and SNEGSKA (reference sequence). V trimming: 2 bases; J trimming: 2 bases; junction bases outside the gene matches: 6. The CDR3 contains 15 residues. The CDR3 coding sequence is TGCAGTGCTAGAAACACAGGGGGCTGGCAAGAGACCCAGTACTTC. Its protein product is CSARNTGGWQETQYF.

This clonotype was counted ten times or more. The V call is TRBV9, the J call TRBJ1-2; D gene uncertain. Trimming took 0 bases from V and 0 from J, leaving 9 bases between them. The CDR3 totals 15 residues. CDR1 and CDR2 from the germline V gene are SGDLS and YYNGEE. The CDR3 is CASSVAGVANYGYTF. Written as DNA, the CDR3 is TGTGCCAGCAGCGTAGCTGGCGTCGCTAACTATGGCTACACCTTC.

This chain connects TRBV29-1 to TRBJ2-7, with D perhaps TRBD1 or TRBD2 (5 bases each). V lost 1 base and J 1 base, leaving 20 bases between the germline ends. CDR3 size: 17 residues. Germline CDR1 reads SQVTM; CDR2 reads ANQGSEA. The CDR3 protein is CSVEAETPGRISYEQYF. CDR3 DNA sequence: TGCAGCGTTGAAGCGGAGACCCCGGGACGGATATCCTACGAGCAGTACTTC.

The genes are TRBV6-5 and TRBJ2-5; no clear D gene. The V gene's germline CDR1 is MNHEY and CDR2 SVGAGI. This CDR3 spans 13 amino acids. Deletions cut 2 bases from V and 4 bases from J, with 8 bases between. The CDR3: CASSYTGRETQYF. CDR3 coding DNA: TGTGCCAGCAGTTACACCGGTAGAGAGACCCAGTACTTC.

This chain links TRBV20-1 with TRBJ1-5; no clear D gene. The germline V and J ends were trimmed by 5 bases and 6 bases, with 11 bases remaining between them. CDR3 size: 12 residues. Germline V lookup: CDR1 DFQATT, CDR2 SNEGSKA (reference sequence). This chain's CDR3 is CSAASSVQPQHF. CDR3 bases: TGCAGTGCTGCCTCATCGGTTCAGCCCCAGCATTTT.

This clonotype was counted between two and nine times. This sequence joins TRBV29-1 and TRBJ2-3; D gene unclear. There are 14 residues in the CDR3. V was trimmed by 4 bases and J by 10 bases, leaving 21 bases between them. The germline V gene has CDR1 SQVTM and CDR2 ANQGSEA. CDR3 nucleotide sequence: TGCAGCGTTGTTAGTACCGAAGCAACCAAGTCGCAGTATTTT. This translates into CSVVSTEATKSQYF.

This clonotype showed up many times. The chain couples TRBV12-3 or TRBV12-4 to TRBJ2-5; 11 bases are a match to TRBD1. This CDR3 has 16 residues. Trimming cost V 6 bases and J 5 bases; bases outside gene matches: 11. CDR3 sequence: CASSHPGQGARETQYF. In DNA form, the CDR3 reads TGTGCCAGCAGCCACCCTGGACAGGGGGCGCGGGAGACCCAGTACTTC.

This clonotype was recorded a few times. The chain recombines TRBV11-2 with TRBJ2-5; D ambiguous. The germline V and J ends were trimmed by 1 base and 2 bases, with 17 bases remaining between them. The CDR3 loop spans 17 amino acids. Germline V gene sequence: CDR1 SGHAT, CDR2 FQNNGV. The chain's CDR3 is CASSLVESVGPQETQYF. The CDR3 bases are TGTGCCAGCAGCTTAGTAGAGTCAGTAGGTCCACAAGAGACCCAGTACTTC.

This clonotype was recorded many times. The V and J genes are TRBV6-2 or TRBV6-3 and TRBJ2-7; 8 bases are a match to TRBD2. The trim removed 6 bases at V and 0 bases at J, leaving 13 bases unmatched. Germline V gene data show CDR1 as MNHEY and CDR2 as SVGEGT. The CDR3 sequence is 17 residues long. The CDR3 sequence: CASSDLDSGASSYEQYF. CDR3 sequence (DNA): TGTGCCAGCAGCGACCTAGATAGCGGGGCTAGCTCCTACGAGCAGTACTTC.

This clonotype was recorded many times. The V call is TRBV6-5, the J call TRBJ2-7, with D tentatively TRBD1 (6 bases). The CDR3 has 14 amino acids. Per the germline V gene, CDR1 is MNHEY and CDR2 is SVGAGI. Trimming pared 2 bases from V and 2 bases from J, leaving 10 bases between. The CDR3 nucleotides read TGTGCCAGCAGTTACGGACAGTTTCCCTACGAGCAGTACTTC. This sequence encodes CASSYGQFPYEQYF.

Comments on this clonotype: A much larger clone differs by one base, so this may be a read error. The gene calls are TRBV11-2 and TRBJ2-1; possible D gene TRBD2, 5 bases. This CDR3 spans 15 amino acids. Germline assignment: CDR1 SGHAT and CDR2 FQNNGV. The CDR3 DNA reads TGTACCAGCAGCTTAGTCGGACTCTCAACCGATGAGCAGTTCTTC. Translating it yields CTSSLVGLSTDEQFF.

V usage is TRBV3-1 and J usage is TRBJ2-7; D remains unclear. The ends were cut back, 4 bases at V and 2 bases at J, with 12 bases in the middle. The CDR3 runs to 14 residues. Germline CDR1 LGHDT, CDR2 YNNKEL (reference sequence). For the CDR3, the DNA is TGTGCCAGCAGCCCACTCCCGAGGACCTACGAGCAGTACTTC. Its protein product is CASSPLPRTYEQYF.

In its sample, this clonotype was seen many times. V gene TRBV7-9 combines with J gene TRBJ2-1; D is possibly TRBD1 (5 bases). CDR3 size: 14 residues. V was trimmed by 4 bases and J by 6 bases, leaving 13 bases between them. Germline V CDR1 and CDR2: SEHNR, FQNEAQ (reference sequence). The CDR3 DNA follows: TGTGCCAGCAGCTCAGGGCTAGGCGCCAATGAGCAGTTCTTC. The encoded protein is CASSSGLGANEQFF.

This clonotype was observed at least ten times. The CDR3 loop is CSARDYEQYF. The CDR3 DNA reads as TGCAGTGCTAGGGACTACGAGCAGTACTTC. This chain joins TRBV20-1 and TRBJ2-7; unclear D gene. In germline, CDR1 is DFQATT, CDR2 SNEGSKA (reference sequence). The CDR3 has 10 residues. The V end was cut by 3 bases, the J end by 3 bases, with 3 bases between.

This clonotype has a count of ten or more. The chain recombines TRBV7-2 with TRBJ2-2; D is uncertain. The germline V and J ends were trimmed by 0 bases and 4 bases, with 9 bases remaining between them. Per the germline V gene, CDR1 is SGHTA and CDR2 is FQGNSA. This CDR3 has 15 amino acids. CDR3 region: CASSLAQMGTGELFF. The CDR3 region has the DNA TGTGCCAGCAGCTTAGCGCAAATGGGCACCGGGGAGCTGTTTTTT.

This clonotype was counted only a few times. The chain uses TRBV4-3 and TRBJ2-6, with no clear D. Germline V gene lookup returns CDR1 LGHNA and CDR2 YSLEER. Between the trimmed V and J ends, which lost 0 bases and 4 bases, there was a span of 16 bases. The CDR3 has 18 residues. Written as DNA, the CDR3 is TGCGCCAGCAGCCAAGATGCCGCCCTCCTGGAGGGGGCCAACGTCCTGACTTTC. This gives the protein CASSQDAALLEGANVLTF.

This clonotype was detected a few times. The V and J genes are TRBV5-5 and TRBJ1-5, with D perhaps matching TRBD1 (5 bases). Germline lookup yields CDR1 SGHKS and CDR2 YYEKEE (reference sequence). V lost 2 bases to trimming and J lost 5 bases, with 8 bases between them. CDR3 length equals 13 residues. The CDR3 is CASSFSGDQPQHF. For the CDR3, the DNA is TGTGCCAGCAGCTTTTCGGGGGATCAGCCCCAGCATTTT.

This clonotype was counted a few times. The rearrangement joins TRBV2 to TRBJ2-1, with D unresolved. The ends were cut back, 3 bases at V and 8 bases at J, with 5 bases in the middle. The CDR3 runs to 11 residues. CDR1 and CDR2 (germline): SNHLY, FYNNEI. Here the CDR3 DNA reads TGTGCCAGCAGTGACGGGCATGAGCAGTTCTTC. Its protein product is CASSDGHEQFF.